The following is a T cell receptor beta chain sequence with its context. PCR employed 60 Vbeta and 13 Jbeta primers. Repertoires were generated with immunoSEQ multiplex PCR, while TCRdb's copy carries only in-frame clones and drops some. In all, the sample yields roughly 80,000 clones. These data come from a study of cytomegalovirus exposure and HLA in healthy donors. The origin of this receptor is a man in his fifties or sixties in good health and CMV-seropositive. The sequenced sample was PBMCs.

The DNA of the CDR3 is TGCGCCAGCAGCTCCGACCCGGGGTTAGCCAAAAACATTCAGTACTTC. Translating it yields CASSSDPGLAKNIQYF. The chain is built from TRBV5-1 and TRBJ2-4; tentatively, D is TRBD2 (5 bases). In germline, CDR1 is SGHRS, CDR2 YFSETQ. V lost 3 bases and J 0 bases, leaving 13 bases between the germline ends. The CDR3 contains 16 residues.